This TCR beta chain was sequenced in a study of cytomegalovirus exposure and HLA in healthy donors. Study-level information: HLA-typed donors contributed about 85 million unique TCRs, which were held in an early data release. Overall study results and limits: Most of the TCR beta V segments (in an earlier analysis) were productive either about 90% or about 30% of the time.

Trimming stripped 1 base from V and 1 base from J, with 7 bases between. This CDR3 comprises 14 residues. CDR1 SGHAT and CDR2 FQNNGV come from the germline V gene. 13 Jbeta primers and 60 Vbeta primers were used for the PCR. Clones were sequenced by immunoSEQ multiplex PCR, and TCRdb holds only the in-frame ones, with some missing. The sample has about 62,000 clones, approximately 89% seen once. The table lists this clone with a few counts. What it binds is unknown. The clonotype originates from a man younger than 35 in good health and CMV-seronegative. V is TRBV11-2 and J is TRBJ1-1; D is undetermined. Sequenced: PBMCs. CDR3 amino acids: CASSLVRPNTEAFF. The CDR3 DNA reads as TGTGCCAGCAGCTTAGTCAGGCCGAACACTGAAGCTTTCTTT.